This T cell receptor (beta chain) was retrieved from a study of blood T cell repertoires in COVID-19. Study as a whole: Some COVID-19 samples were acute and others convalescent; all came from the United States, Italy and Spain. PBMCs, B-cell-depleted T cells, or T cells were the source of the cDNA or gDNA that made up the material.

Original processing notes: Scientists estimated how many nucleated cells there were by amplifying reference gene primers. Sequencing used immunoSEQ multiplex PCR; TCRdb keeps in-frame clones, though not all of them. V, J and clone size were drawn from that table, and D and trimming were deduced from the DNA. The repertoire has under 350,000 clones, roughly 80% of them found once; the top ten carry over 4.5%. The V end was cut by 5 bases, the J end by 0 bases, with 11 bases between. Germline V gives CDR1 LNHDA, CDR2 SQIVND (reference sequence). The CDR3 has 15 amino acids. This clone was picked up a small number of times. Other DNA variants within this sample encode the same CDR3.

Input material: peripheral blood. The receptor's source is a man aged 55-75 years who had recovered from COVID-19. This rearrangement joins TRBV19 to TRBJ2-1; D is unclear. The DNA of the CDR3 is TGTGCCAGTAGTCCCGACCGGAGCTCCTACAATGAGCAGTTCTTC. Translated, it gives CASSPDRSSYNEQFF.